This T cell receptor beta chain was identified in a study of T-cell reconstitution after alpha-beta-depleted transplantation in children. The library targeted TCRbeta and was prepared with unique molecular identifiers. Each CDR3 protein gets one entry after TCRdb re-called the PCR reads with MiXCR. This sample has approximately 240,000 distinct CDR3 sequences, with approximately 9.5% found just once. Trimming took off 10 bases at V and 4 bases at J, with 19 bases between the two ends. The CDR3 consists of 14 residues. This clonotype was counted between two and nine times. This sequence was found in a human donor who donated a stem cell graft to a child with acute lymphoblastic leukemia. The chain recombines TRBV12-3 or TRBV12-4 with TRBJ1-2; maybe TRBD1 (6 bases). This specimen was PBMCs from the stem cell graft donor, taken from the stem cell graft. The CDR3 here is CATVQGLLGYGYTF. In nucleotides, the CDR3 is TGTGCCACCGTACAGGGATTATTGGGCTATGGCTACACCTTC.